This T cell receptor beta chain is from a study of regulatory T cells in long-lasting Graves disease. Study summary: Disease was considered persistent Graves' disease after over 5 years of antithyroid drugs (with positive TSH receptor antibodies).

Time point noted: persistent/refractory GD, antithyroid drugs over 5 years with positive TRAb. PBMC RNA served as the TCR library source. This CDR3 has 14 amino acids. V lost 3 bases to trimming and J lost 5 bases, with 12 bases between them. Per the germline V gene, CDR1 is SGDLS and CDR2 is YYNGEE. Building of the TCR beta libraries involved iRepertoire HTBI primers and Arm-PCR of CDR3 regions. TCRdb processed the multiplex PCR reads anew with MiXCR; each CDR3 protein has one entry. This sample carries 400,000 or so distinct CDR3 sequences, about 20% of them seen once, and the ten largest clones take roughly a quarter.

Sequencing was performed on peripheral blood mononuclear cells (PBMCs), taken when the disease was refractory, from a patient treated with antithyroid drugs. This TCR was sampled from a female donor with Graves disease. The rearrangement uses TRBV9 and TRBJ2-1; D unclear. CDR3 in DNA: TGTGCCAGCAGCGAGTTCGGCGTTCACAATGAGCAGTTCTTC. It is translated as CASSEFGVHNEQFF.